This TCR beta chain is drawn from a study of CD4 T cells in relation to SARS-CoV-2 and coronaviruses. Study information: TCR beta CDR3s were sequenced after roughly nine-day antigen culture of PBMCs.

Findings and limits, study-wide: In around 60% of donors, memory CD4+ clonotypes crossrecognized SARS-CoV-2 and at least one common cold coronavirus spike. No donor gave both pre-pandemic and post-infection samples.

As regards this clone: What it binds is not known.

Trimming stripped 0 bases from V and 6 bases from J, with 6 bases between. Per the germline V gene, CDR1 is LNHNV and CDR2 is YYDKDF (reference sequence). The CDR3 runs 13 residues. Repertoires were generated with immunoSEQ multiplex PCR, while TCRdb's copy carries only in-frame clones and drops some. The sample consists of 38,000 or so clones, roughly 73% of them appearing once. This TCR came from an adult with COVID-19. The rearrangement links TRBV15 to TRBJ1-5; perhaps TRBD1 as D (5 bases). The specimen was memory CD4+ T cells from PBMCs, cultured in vitro. CDR3 protein: CATSREGVQPQHF. The CDR3 DNA reads TGTGCCACCAGCAGAGAGGGGGTTCAGCCCCAGCATTTT.